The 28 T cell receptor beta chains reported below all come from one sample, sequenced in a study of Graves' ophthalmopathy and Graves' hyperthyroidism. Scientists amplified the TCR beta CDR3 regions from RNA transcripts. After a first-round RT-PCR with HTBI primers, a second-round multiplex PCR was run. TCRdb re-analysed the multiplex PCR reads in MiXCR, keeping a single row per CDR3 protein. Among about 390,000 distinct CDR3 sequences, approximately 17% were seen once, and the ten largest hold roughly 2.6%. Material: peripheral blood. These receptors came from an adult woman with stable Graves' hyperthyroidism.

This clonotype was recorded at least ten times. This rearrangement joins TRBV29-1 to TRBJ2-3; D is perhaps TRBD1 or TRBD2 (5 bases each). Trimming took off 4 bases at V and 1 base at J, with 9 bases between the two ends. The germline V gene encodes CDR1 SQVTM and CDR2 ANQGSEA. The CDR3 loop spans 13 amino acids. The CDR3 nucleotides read TGCAGCGTTGCGGGGCTGGGCACAGATACGCAGTATTTT. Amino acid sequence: CSVAGLGTDTQYF.

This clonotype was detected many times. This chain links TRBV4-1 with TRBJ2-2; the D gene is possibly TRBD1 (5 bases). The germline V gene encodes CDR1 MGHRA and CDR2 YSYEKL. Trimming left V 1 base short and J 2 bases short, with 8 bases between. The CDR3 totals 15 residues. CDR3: CASSQGGLNTGELFF. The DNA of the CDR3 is TGCGCCAGCAGCCAAGGGGGCCTAAACACCGGGGAGCTGTTTTTT.

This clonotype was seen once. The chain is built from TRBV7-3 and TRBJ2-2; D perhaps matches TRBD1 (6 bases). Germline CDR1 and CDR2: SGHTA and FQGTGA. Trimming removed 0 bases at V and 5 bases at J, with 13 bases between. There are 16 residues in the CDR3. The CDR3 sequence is CASSLTGADPTGELFF. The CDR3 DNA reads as TGTGCCAGCAGCTTAACGGGGGCGGACCCTACCGGGGAGCTGTTTTTT.

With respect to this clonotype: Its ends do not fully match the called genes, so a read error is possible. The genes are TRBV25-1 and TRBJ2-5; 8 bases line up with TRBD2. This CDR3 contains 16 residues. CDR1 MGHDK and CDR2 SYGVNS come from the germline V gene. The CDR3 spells CASSDRGGLQVETQCF. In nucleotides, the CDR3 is TGTGCCAGCAGTGATCGGGGGGGGCTGCAAGTGGAGACCCAGTGCTTC.

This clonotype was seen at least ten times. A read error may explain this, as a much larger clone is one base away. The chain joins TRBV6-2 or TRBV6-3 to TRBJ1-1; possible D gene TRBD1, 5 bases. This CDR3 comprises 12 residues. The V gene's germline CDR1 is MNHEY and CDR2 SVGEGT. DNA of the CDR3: TGTGCCAGCAATTACTCGATGGGGCGAGCTTTCTTT. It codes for CASNYSMGRAFF.

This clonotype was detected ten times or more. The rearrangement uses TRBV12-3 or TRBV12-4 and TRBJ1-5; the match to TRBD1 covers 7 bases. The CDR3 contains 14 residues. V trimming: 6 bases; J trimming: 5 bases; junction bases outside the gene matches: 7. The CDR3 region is CASSRDSGYQPQHF. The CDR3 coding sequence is TGTGCCAGCAGCCGGGACAGTGGGTATCAGCCCCAGCATTTT.

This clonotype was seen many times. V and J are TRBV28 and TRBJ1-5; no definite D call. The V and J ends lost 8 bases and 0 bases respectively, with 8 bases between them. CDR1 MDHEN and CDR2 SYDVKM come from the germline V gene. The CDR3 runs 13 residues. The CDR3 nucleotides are TGTGCCAGCGGCCCACCTAGCAATCAGCCCCAGCATTTT. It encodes CASGPPSNQPQHF.

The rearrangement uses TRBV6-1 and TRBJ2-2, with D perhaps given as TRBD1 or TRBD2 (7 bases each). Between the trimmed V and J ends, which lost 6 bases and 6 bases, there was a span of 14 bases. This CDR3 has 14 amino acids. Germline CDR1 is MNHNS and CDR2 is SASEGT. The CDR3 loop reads CASRRAGGAGELFF. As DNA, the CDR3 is TGTGCCAGCAGGCGGGCAGGGGGGGCCGGGGAGCTGTTTTTT.

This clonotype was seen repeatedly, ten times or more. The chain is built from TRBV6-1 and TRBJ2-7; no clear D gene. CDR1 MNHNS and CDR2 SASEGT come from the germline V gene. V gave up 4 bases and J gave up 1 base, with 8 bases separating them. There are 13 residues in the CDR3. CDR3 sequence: CASSVAKSYEQYF. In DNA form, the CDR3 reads TGTGCCAGCAGTGTTGCGAAATCCTACGAGCAGTACTTC.

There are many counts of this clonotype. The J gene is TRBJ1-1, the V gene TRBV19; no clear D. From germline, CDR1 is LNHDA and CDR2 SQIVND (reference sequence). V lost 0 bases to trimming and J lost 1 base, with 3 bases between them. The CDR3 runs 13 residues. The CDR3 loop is CASSIEANTEAFF. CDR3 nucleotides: TGTGCCAGTAGTATAGAGGCGAACACTGAAGCTTTCTTT.

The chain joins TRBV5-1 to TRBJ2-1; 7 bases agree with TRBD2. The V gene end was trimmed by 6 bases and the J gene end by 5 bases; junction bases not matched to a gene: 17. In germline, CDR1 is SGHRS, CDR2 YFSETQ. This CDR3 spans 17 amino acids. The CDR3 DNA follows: TGCGCCAGCACCCAAGGGCTAGCGGTTGGGTTAAACAATGAGCAGTTCTTC. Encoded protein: CASTQGLAVGLNNEQFF.

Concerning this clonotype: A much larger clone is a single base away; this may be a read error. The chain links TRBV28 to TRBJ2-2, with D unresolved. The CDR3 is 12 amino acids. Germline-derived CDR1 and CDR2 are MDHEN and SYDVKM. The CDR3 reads CSTEPSTGELFF. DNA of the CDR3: TGTTCCACGGAACCGTCTACCGGGGAGCTGTTTTTT.

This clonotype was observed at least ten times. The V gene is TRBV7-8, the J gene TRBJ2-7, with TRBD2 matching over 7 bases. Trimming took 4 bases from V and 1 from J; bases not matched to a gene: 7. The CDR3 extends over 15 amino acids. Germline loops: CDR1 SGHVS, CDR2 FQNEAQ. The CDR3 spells CASSSTAGSSYEQYF. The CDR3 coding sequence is TGTGCCAGCAGCTCAACAGCGGGGTCGTCCTACGAGCAGTACTTC.

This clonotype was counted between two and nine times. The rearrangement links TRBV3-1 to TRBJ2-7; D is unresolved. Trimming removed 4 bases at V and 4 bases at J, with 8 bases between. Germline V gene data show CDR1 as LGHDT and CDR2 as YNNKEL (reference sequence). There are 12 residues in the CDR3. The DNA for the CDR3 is TGTGCCAGCAGCCCCTACCGGTACGAGCAGTACTTC. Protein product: CASSPYRYEQYF.

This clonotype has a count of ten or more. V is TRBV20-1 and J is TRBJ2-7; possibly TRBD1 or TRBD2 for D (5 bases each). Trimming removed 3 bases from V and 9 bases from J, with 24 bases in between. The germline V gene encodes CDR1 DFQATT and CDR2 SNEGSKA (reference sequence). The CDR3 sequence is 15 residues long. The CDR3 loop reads CSASGTDGGYVVQYF. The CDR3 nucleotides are TGCAGTGCTAGCGGGACGGACGGAGGATACGTTGTGCAGTACTTC.

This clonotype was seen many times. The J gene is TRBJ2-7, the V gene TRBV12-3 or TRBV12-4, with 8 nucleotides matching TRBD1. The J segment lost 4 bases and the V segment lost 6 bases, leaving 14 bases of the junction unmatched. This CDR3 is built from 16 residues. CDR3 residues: CASSSTGTGTMYEQYF. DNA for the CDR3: TGTGCCAGCAGCTCAACCGGGACAGGTACTATGTACGAGCAGTACTTC.

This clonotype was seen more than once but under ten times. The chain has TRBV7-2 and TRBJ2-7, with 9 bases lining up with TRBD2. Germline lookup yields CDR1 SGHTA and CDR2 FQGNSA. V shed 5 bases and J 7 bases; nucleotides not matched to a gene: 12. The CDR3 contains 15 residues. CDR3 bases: TGTGCCAGCAGCGGCTCGGGAGCGGGAGGTAGAGAGCAGTACTTC. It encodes CASSGSGAGGREQYF.

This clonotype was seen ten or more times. DNA for the CDR3: TGTGCCAGCAGCCAAGAGGGACTAGCCGGCACCTACGAGCAGTACTTC. Protein sequence: CASSQEGLAGTYEQYF. This chain uses TRBV4-2 with TRBJ2-7, with 9 bases identical to TRBD2. The CDR3 has 16 amino acids. Germline V gene sequence: CDR1 LGHNA, CDR2 YNFKEQ. J gave up 2 bases and V 0 bases, and 5 bases lay outside the gene matches.

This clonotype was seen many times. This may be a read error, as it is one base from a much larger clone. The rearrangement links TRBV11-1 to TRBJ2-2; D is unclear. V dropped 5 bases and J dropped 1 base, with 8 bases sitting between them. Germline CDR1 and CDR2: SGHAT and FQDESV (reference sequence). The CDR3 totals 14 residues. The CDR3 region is CASSRKGNTGELFF. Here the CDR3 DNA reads TGTGCCAGCAGCCGAAAGGGGAACACCGGGGAGCTGTTTTTT.

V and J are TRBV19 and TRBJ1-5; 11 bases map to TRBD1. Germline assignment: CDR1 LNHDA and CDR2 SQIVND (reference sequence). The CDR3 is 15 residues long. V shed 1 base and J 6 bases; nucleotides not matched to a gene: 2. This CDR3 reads CASSIGTGGGQPQHF. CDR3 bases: TGTGCCAGTAGTATAGGGACAGGGGGCGGTCAGCCCCAGCATTTT. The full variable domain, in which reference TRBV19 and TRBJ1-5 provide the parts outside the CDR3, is DGGITQSPKYLFRKEGQNVTLSCEQNLNHDAMYWYRQDPGQGLRLIYYSQIVNDFQKGDIAEGYSVSREKKESFPLTVTSAQKNPTAFYLCASSIGTGGGQPQHFGDGTRLSIL.

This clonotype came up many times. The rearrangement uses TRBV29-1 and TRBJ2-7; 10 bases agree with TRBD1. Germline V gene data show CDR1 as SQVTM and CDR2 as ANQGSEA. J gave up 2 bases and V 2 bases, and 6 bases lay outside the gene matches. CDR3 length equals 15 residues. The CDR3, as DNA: TGCAGCGTTGAAAGACAGGGGGCATCCCCCTACGAGCAGTACTTC. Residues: CSVERQGASPYEQYF.

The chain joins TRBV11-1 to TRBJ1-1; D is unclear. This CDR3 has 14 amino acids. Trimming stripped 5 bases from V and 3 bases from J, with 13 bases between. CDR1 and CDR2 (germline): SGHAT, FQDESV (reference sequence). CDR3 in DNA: TGTGCCAGCAGCGAGACAAGGCGGGACACTGAAGCTTTCTTT. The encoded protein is CASSETRRDTEAFF.

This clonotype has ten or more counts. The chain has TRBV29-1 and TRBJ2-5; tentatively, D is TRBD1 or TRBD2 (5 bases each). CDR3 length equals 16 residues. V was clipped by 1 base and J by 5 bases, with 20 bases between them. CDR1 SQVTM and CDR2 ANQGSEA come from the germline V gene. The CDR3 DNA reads TGCAGCGTTGAAGGGGGTGATGGGGCGGGCTGGGAGACCCAGTACTTC. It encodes CSVEGGDGAGWETQYF.

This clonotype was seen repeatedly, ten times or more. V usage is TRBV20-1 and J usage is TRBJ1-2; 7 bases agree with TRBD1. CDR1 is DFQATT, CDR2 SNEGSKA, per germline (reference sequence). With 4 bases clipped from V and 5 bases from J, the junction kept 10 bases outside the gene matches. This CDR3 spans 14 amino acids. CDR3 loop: CSATTQGGGYGYTF. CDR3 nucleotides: TGCAGTGCTACCACCCAGGGGGGGGGATATGGCTACACCTTC.

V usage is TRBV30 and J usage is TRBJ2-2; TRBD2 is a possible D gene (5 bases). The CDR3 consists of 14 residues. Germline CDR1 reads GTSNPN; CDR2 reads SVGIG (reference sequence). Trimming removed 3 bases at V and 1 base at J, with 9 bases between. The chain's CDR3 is CAWRRTLNTGELFF. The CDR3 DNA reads TGTGCCTGGAGGCGGACTCTGAACACCGGGGAGCTGTTTTTT.

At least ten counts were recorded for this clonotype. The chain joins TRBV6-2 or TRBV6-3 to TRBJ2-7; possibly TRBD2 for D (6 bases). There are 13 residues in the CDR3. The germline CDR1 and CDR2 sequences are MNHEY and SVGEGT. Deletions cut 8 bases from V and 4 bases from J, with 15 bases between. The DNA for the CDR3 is TGTGCCAGCTGTAACGGGAGTTGTTACGAGCAGTACTTC. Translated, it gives CASCNGSCYEQYF.

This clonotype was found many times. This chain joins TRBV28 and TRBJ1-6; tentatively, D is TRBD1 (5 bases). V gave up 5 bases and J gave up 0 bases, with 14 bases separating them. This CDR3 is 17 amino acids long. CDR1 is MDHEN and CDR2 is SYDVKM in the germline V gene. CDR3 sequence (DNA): TGTGCCAGCAGTCCACGGACATGGAGCTCCTATAATTCACCCCTCCACTTT. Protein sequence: CASSPRTWSSYNSPLHF. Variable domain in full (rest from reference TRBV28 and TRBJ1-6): DVKVTQSSRYLVKRTGEKVFLECVQDMDHENMFWYRQDPGLGLRLIYFSYDVKMKEKGDIPEGYSVSREKKERFSLILESASTNQTSMYLCASSPRTWSSYNSPLHFGNGTRLTVT.

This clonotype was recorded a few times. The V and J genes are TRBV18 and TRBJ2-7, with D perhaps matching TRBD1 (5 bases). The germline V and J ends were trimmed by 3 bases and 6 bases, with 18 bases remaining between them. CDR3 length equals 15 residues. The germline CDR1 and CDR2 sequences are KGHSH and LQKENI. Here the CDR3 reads CASSPNAGQSGEQYF. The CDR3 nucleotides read TGTGCCAGCTCACCGAACGCAGGACAATCCGGCGAGCAGTACTTC.